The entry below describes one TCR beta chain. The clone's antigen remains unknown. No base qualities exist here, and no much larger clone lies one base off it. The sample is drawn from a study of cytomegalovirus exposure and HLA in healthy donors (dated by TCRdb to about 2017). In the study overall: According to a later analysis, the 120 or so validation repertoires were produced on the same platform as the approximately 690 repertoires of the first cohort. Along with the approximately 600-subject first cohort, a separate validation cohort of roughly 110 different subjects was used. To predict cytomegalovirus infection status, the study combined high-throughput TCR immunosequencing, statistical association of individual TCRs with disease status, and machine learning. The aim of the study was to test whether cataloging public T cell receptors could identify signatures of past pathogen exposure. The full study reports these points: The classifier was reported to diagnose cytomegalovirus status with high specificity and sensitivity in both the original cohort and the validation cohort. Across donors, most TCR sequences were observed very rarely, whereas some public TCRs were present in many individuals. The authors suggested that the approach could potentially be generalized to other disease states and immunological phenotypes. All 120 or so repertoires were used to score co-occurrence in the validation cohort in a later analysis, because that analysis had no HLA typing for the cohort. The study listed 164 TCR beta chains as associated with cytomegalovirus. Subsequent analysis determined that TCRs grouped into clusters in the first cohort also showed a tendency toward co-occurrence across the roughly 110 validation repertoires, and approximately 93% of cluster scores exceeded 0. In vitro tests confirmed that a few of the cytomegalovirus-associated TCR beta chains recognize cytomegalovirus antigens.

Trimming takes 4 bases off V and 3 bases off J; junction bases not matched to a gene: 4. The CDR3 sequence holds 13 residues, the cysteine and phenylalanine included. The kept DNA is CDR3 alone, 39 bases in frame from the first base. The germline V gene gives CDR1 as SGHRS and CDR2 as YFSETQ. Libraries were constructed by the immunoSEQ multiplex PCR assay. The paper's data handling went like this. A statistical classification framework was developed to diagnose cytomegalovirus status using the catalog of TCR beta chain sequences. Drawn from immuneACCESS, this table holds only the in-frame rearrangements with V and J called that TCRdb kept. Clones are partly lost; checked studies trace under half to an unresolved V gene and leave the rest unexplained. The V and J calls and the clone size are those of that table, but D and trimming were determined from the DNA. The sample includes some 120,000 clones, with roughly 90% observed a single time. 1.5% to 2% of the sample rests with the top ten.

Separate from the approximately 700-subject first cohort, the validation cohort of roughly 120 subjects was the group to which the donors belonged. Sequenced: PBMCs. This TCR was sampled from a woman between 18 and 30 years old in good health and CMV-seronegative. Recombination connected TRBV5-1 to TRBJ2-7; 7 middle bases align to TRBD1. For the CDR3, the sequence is CASSPRQGYEQYF. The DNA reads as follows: TGCGCCAGCAGCCCTAGACAGGGCTACGAGCAGTACTTC.